These 21 T cell receptor beta chains were all obtained from the same sample, sequenced in a study of T cells after yellow fever vaccination. TCRdb itself ran the 5' RACE reads through MiXCR, one entry per CDR3 protein. Seen here are a few hundred thousand distinct CDR3 sequences, approximately 7% observed once, and the top ten hold roughly a sixth. Here the sequenced sample was PBMCs, taken more than 40 days after the first yellow fever vaccination. The receptors stem from a man younger than 35 who received the YFV17D yellow fever vaccine.

This clonotype was seen only a few times. This sequence joins TRBV7-6 and TRBJ2-3, with D possibly matching TRBD1 (6 bases). The germline V and J ends were trimmed by 2 bases and 0 bases, with 18 bases remaining between them. CDR1 and CDR2 from the germline V gene are SGHVS and FNYEAQ. This CDR3 region has 18 residues. Here the CDR3 DNA reads TGTGCCAGCAGCTTACTGCCGCAGGGGACATCTAGCACAGATACGCAGTATTTT. This gives the protein CASSLLPQGTSSTDTQYF.

This clonotype was detected many times. The gene calls are TRBV19 and TRBJ2-1, with 7 bases lining up with TRBD2. This CDR3 has 15 residues. V dropped 6 bases and J dropped 8; count of bases not matched to a gene: 13. Looked up from germline, CDR1 is LNHDA and CDR2 is SQIVND (reference sequence). CDR3 protein: CASRPSPSGSDEQFF. CDR3 bases: TGTGCCAGTAGACCCAGCCCTAGCGGTAGCGATGAGCAGTTCTTC.

This clonotype was seen a few times. The V call is TRBV5-1, the J call TRBJ2-1; 15 bases map to TRBD2. Germline values: CDR1 SGHRS, CDR2 YFSETQ. The CDR3 sequence is 17 residues long. The ends lost 3 bases at V and 3 bases at J; junction bases unmatched: 4. In nucleotides, the CDR3 is TGCGCCAGCAGCTGGCTGGGACTAGCGGGGGGCTACAATGAGCAGTTCTTC. Its translation is CASSWLGLAGGYNEQFF. Based on the CDR3 plus reference TRBV5-1 and TRBJ2-1, the full variable domain is KAGVTQTPRYLIKTRGQQVTLSCSPISGHRSVSWYQQTPGQGLQFLFEYFSETQRNKGNFPGRFSGRQFSNSRSEMNVSTLELGDSALYLCASSWLGLAGGYNEQFFGPGTRLTVL.

A few counts support this clonotype. The chain employs TRBV7-8 and TRBJ1-1, with no clear D. This CDR3 is 20 amino acids long. Germline V gene data show CDR1 as SGHVS and CDR2 as FQNEAQ. V lost 5 bases to trimming and J lost 2 bases, with 30 bases between them. The CDR3 sequence is CASSPQLRYVGRTSNTEAFF. DNA for the CDR3: TGTGCCAGCAGCCCCCAGCTTAGATACGTGGGTCGGACGTCCAACACTGAAGCTTTCTTT.

There are many counts of this clonotype. V gene TRBV9 combines with J gene TRBJ1-3; D unclear. This CDR3 contains 13 residues. Germline V gene data show CDR1 as SGDLS and CDR2 as YYNGEE. Trimming stripped 4 bases from V and 3 bases from J, with 8 bases between. CDR3 residues: CASSPGGGNTIYF. In nucleotides, the CDR3 is TGTGCCAGCAGCCCGGGCGGTGGAAACACCATATATTTT.

The table lists this clonotype with many counts. The CDR3 sequence: CASSFSRALGYTF. The CDR3 bases are TGCGCCAGCAGCTTCTCTAGGGCCCTTGGCTACACCTTC. The chain carries TRBV5-1 and TRBJ1-2; D is undetermined. Germline lookup yields CDR1 SGHRS and CDR2 YFSETQ. Trimming took off 2 bases at V and 7 bases at J, with 12 bases between the two ends. This CDR3 is built from 13 residues.

This clonotype was counted between two and nine times. V gene TRBV9 combines with J gene TRBJ1-1; no clear D. CDR1 is SGDLS and CDR2 is YYNGEE in the germline V gene. Trimming cost V 4 bases and J 4 bases, with 11 bases left between them. The length of the CDR3 is 13 residues. Written as DNA, the CDR3 is TGTGCCAGCAGCCCCCGGGGTATCACTGAAGCTTTCTTT. Protein product: CASSPRGITEAFF.

This clonotype was recorded many times. The CDR3 DNA is TGTGCCGGATCGACAGGAATTAGCTCCTACAATGAGCAGTTCTTC. The encoded protein is CAGSTGISSYNEQFF. This chain links TRBV12-3 or TRBV12-4 with TRBJ2-1, with D tentatively TRBD1 (6 bases). CDR3 length equals 15 residues. The ends were cut back, 11 bases at V and 0 bases at J, with 17 bases in the middle.

The sample holds many counts of this clonotype. This CDR3 is CASSYGTGWGVTQYF. The CDR3 DNA reads TGTGCCAGCAGTTACGGGACAGGGTGGGGTGTGACCCAGTACTTC. J is TRBJ2-5 and V is TRBV6-5; 9 bases are a match to TRBD1. In germline, CDR1 is MNHEY, CDR2 SVGAGI. J lost 7 bases, V lost 2 bases, and 8 bases had no gene match. This CDR3 is built from 15 residues.

This clonotype was found many times. V gene TRBV15 combines with J gene TRBJ2-4, with TRBD2 matching 7 bases. CDR3 length: 18 amino acids. Germline CDR1 LNHNV, CDR2 YYDKDF (reference sequence). The junction had 20 bases not matched to a gene; V was cut back by 3 bases and J by 9 bases. CDR3 in DNA: TGTGCCACCAGCAGCGCCGCGACGGCGGGGGTCCTATTAGGCATTCAGTACTTC. The encoded protein is CATSSAATAGVLLGIQYF.

Only a few counts were recorded for this clonotype. This rearrangement joins TRBV2 to TRBJ2-7; no firm D call. Germline loops: CDR1 SNHLY, CDR2 FYNNEI. The CDR3 length is 13 residues. With 2 bases removed from V and 6 bases from J, the gap between germline ends came to 11 bases. The CDR3 DNA reads TGTGCCAGCAGTGAAAAAGGTCCTGCCGAGCAGTACTTC. Amino acids: CASSEKGPAEQYF.

This clonotype was counted a few times. This sequence joins TRBV12-3 or TRBV12-4 and TRBJ2-7; 9 nucleotides align to TRBD2. The CDR3 contains 14 residues. Trimming at V came to 3 bases and at J to 2 bases, leaving 2 bases not matched to a gene. The CDR3 bases are TGTGCCAGCAGTTTTGCTAGCGGGGCCTACGAGCAGTACTTC. Its protein product is CASSFASGAYEQYF.

The chain employs TRBV19 and TRBJ1-1, with D unclear. The CDR3 covers 16 residues. V gave up 5 bases and J gave up 0 bases, with 16 bases separating them. CDR1 LNHDA and CDR2 SQIVND come from the germline V gene (reference sequence). CDR3 sequence (DNA): TGTGCCAGTAGTCTTCTCGGGGTCAGGATGAACACTGAAGCTTTCTTT. Translating it yields CASSLLGVRMNTEAFF.

This clonotype was picked up many times. The chain recombines TRBV4-2 with TRBJ2-6; perhaps TRBD1 as D (6 bases). Germline CDR1 reads LGHNA; CDR2 reads YNFKEQ. Trimming pared 2 bases from V and 4 bases from J, leaving 12 bases between. The CDR3 length is 16 residues. The CDR3 sequence is CASSQHTGTGANVLTF. The CDR3, as DNA: TGTGCCAGCAGCCAACACACAGGGACCGGGGCCAACGTCCTGACTTTC.

The table lists this clonotype with a few counts. The chain links TRBV6-2 or TRBV6-3 to TRBJ1-6; D unclear. Germline CDR1 is MNHEY and CDR2 is SVGEGT. The CDR3 has 15 residues. Trimming left V 5 bases short and J 3 bases short, with 11 bases between. CDR3 loop: CASSDGILYNSPLHF. CDR3 nucleotide sequence: TGTGCCAGCAGTGACGGTATACTCTATAATTCACCCCTCCACTTT.

This clonotype was counted only a few times. V is TRBV20-1 and J is TRBJ2-5; D possibly corresponds to TRBD1 (6 bases). V dropped 8 bases and J dropped 1 base, with 17 bases sitting between them. The CDR3 is 14 amino acids. Looked up from germline, CDR1 is DFQATT and CDR2 is SNEGSKA (reference sequence). CDR3 coding DNA: TGCAGTACCTCAGACAGGTCAATCCAAGAGACCCAGTACTTC. Its translation is CSTSDRSIQETQYF.

The rearrangement uses TRBV7-2 and TRBJ2-3; D is perhaps TRBD2 (6 bases). The CDR3 extends over 16 amino acids. Germline CDR1 and CDR2: SGHTA and FQGNSA. V lost 3 bases, J lost 0 bases, and 13 bases lay in between. The CDR3 region has the DNA TGTGCCAGCAGCTTCCCGCCGGGGGTAAGCACAGATACGCAGTATTTT. Protein sequence: CASSFPPGVSTDTQYF.

In its sample, this clonotype was seen a few times. This chain uses TRBV10-3 with TRBJ2-3, with a tentative D call TRBD2 (6 bases). The CDR3 contains 15 residues. The germline V gene encodes CDR1 ENHRY and CDR2 SYGVKD. V was trimmed by 6 bases and J by 5 bases, leaving 18 bases between them. In nucleotides, the CDR3 is TGTGCCATCAGGACCCAGGCCGGGGGAGGAGATACGCAGTATTTT. This gives the protein CAIRTQAGGGDTQYF.

J is TRBJ1-2 and V is TRBV7-8; TRBD1 might be the D (6 bases). V gave up 2 bases and J gave up 6 bases, with 19 bases separating them. Germline CDR1 and CDR2: SGHVS and FQNEAQ. The CDR3 sequence is 16 residues long. The CDR3 nucleotides are TGTGCCAGCAGCTTAAATGGTCGACCTCAGGGGAATGGCTACACCTTC. Residues: CASSLNGRPQGNGYTF.

This clonotype was detected many times. The J gene is TRBJ2-7, the V gene TRBV7-2; TRBD1 is a possible D gene (7 bases). The germline V gene has CDR1 SGHTA and CDR2 FQGNSA. The ends were cut back, 5 bases at V and 3 bases at J, with 11 bases in the middle. CDR3 length: 13 residues. CDR3 coding DNA: TGTGCCAGCAGCGATCAGGGGGGCTACGAGCAGTACTTC. Its protein is CASSDQGGYEQYF.

This clonotype was counted a few times. The rearrangement joins TRBV24-1 to TRBJ2-2; D unclear. Germline V lookup: CDR1 KGHDR, CDR2 SFDVKD. V was pared by 2 bases and J by 1 base, with 13 bases between. The CDR3 extends over 17 amino acids. CDR3 loop: CATSDSRPRRNTGELFF. The CDR3 DNA is TGTGCCACCAGTGATTCAAGACCGCGGCGGAACACCGGGGAGCTGTTTTTT.